A selection of T cell receptor beta chains follows, all from one sample in a study of T cells in Graves' hyperthyroidism and ophthalmopathy. Using its own MiXCR run on the multiplex PCR reads, TCRdb lists one record per CDR3 protein. This table has 400,000 to 500,000 distinct CDR3 sequences, roughly 14% appearing once. Sequenced sample: blood. These receptors were taken from a man aged 18 to 30 with Graves' ophthalmopathy. The CDR3 runs from the conserved cysteine through the conserved F or W. A D gene is named only where the DNA matches it firmly. Rows may omit the clone size; those that give it use once, few, many or a size class.

CDR3aa,CDR3nt,len,v_gene,j_gene,abundance,d_gene
CASSFGGRRGYTF,TGTGCCAGCAGTTTCGGGGGGCGTCGTGGCTACACCTTC,13,TRBV27,TRBJ1-2,many,.
CASSLSPDNYGYTF,TGCGCCAGCAGCCTTTCGCCTGATAACTATGGCTACACCTTC,14,TRBV4-1,TRBJ1-2,few,.
CASSPRTSLGSYEQYF,TGTGCCAGCAGCCCGCGGACTAGCCTGGGCTCCTACGAGCAGTACTTC,16,TRBV7-9,TRBJ2-7,.,TRBD2
CASSLRGLAGVREQYF,TGTGCCAGCAGTTTAAGGGGACTAGCGGGAGTTCGCGAGCAGTACTTC,16,TRBV27,TRBJ2-7,many,TRBD2
CASSDFPDGFGNTIYF,TGTGCCAGCAGCGACTTCCCGGACGGTTTCGGAAACACCATATATTTT,16,TRBV11-2,TRBJ1-3,few,.
CASSPGLVASNQPQHF,TGTGCCAGCAGCCCCGGCCTGGTTGCCAGCAATCAGCCCCAGCATTTT,16,TRBV6-1,TRBJ1-5,many,.
CAWKVGGSTEAFF,TGTGCCTGGAAAGTAGGGGGCAGTACTGAAGCTTTCTTT,13,TRBV30,TRBJ1-1,.,TRBD1
CSLQKGSGNTEAFF,TGCAGCCTCCAGAAGGGCTCTGGGAACACTGAAGCTTTCTTT,14,TRBV29-1,TRBJ1-1,.,.
CASSLAGTGYSPLHF,TGCGCCAGCAGCTTGGCGGGGACAGGGTACTCACCCCTCCACTTT,15,TRBV5-1,TRBJ1-6,.,TRBD1
CSATNRGHEQFF,TGCAGTGCTACTAACAGGGGCCATGAGCAGTTCTTC,12,TRBV20-1,TRBJ2-1,many,TRBD1
CSARGLAYEQYF,TGCAGTGCTAGAGGACTAGCCTACGAGCAGTACTTC,12,TRBV20-1,TRBJ2-7,.,.
CASSPLGAYNEQYF,TGCGCCAGCAGCCCACTAGGGGCCTACAATGAGCAGTACTTC,14,TRBV4-1,TRBJ2-7,.,.
CASSGDSGDTEAFF,TGTGCCAGCAGCGGGGACAGTGGAGACACTGAAGCTTTCTTT,14,TRBV9,TRBJ1-1,many,TRBD1
CASAQGGTEAFF,TGTGCCAGCGCACAGGGGGGCACTGAAGCTTTCTTT,12,TRBV19,TRBJ1-1,few,TRBD1
CASSEALLTEAFF,TGTGCCAGCAGTGAAGCACTTCTCACTGAAGCTTTCTTT,13,TRBV2,TRBJ1-1,many,.
CASIEGREHNEQFF,TGTGCCAGCATTGAAGGAAGGGAGCACAATGAGCAGTTCTTC,14,TRBV28,TRBJ2-1,many,.
CSGGPLNTEAFF,TGCAGCGGGGGACCGCTTAACACTGAAGCTTTCTTT,12,TRBV29-1,TRBJ1-1,few,.
CASSRDRSGYTF,TGCGCCAGCAGTCGGGACAGGAGTGGCTACACCTTC,12,TRBV10-1,TRBJ1-2,.,TRBD1